What follows are 30 T cell receptor beta chains derived from one specimen sequenced in a study of cytomegalovirus exposure and HLA in healthy donors. Amplification used 60 Vbeta primers and 13 Jbeta primers. Sequencing used immunoSEQ multiplex PCR; TCRdb keeps in-frame clones, though not all of them. Here the sample spans about 76,000 clones, roughly 85% being singletons. The sample comprised PBMCs. These receptors were taken from a man younger than 45 in good health and CMV-seronegative.

The genes are TRBV13 and TRBJ2-3; D may be TRBD2 (6 bases). V lost 5 bases, J lost 2 bases, and 14 bases lay in between. The CDR3 runs 15 residues. Germline loops: CDR1 PRHDT, CDR2 FYEKMQ (reference sequence). CDR3 amino acids: CASSERGLNTDTQYF. The CDR3 DNA sequence: TGTGCCAGCAGCGAAAGGGGACTGAACACAGATACGCAGTATTTT.

The rearrangement links TRBV5-1 to TRBJ2-7, with TRBD2 identical over 7 bases. Germline CDR1 SGHRS, CDR2 YFSETQ. The CDR3 consists of 16 residues. Losses at the gene ends were 7 bases for V and 4 bases for J; bases not matched to a gene: 17. This CDR3 is CASGRDEGSPWYEQYF. In nucleotides, the CDR3 is TGCGCCAGCGGGAGGGATGAGGGGAGTCCGTGGTACGAGCAGTACTTC.

The chain has TRBV19 and TRBJ2-2; tentative D call: TRBD1 (6 bases). This CDR3 spans 14 amino acids. Germline V gene data show CDR1 as LNHDA and CDR2 as SQIVND (reference sequence). Trimming left V 3 bases short and J 5 bases short, with 10 bases between. This CDR3 reads CASSMSQGTGELFF. CDR3 coding DNA: TGTGCCAGTAGTATGTCGCAGGGGACCGGGGAGCTGTTTTTT.

The J gene is TRBJ2-7, the V gene TRBV7-9; maybe TRBD1 (5 bases). The CDR3 spans 14 residues. Trimming pared 5 bases from V and 6 bases from J, leaving 17 bases between. Looked up from germline, CDR1 is SEHNR and CDR2 is FQNEAQ (reference sequence). The CDR3 sequence is CASSQYQGYGEQYF. CDR3 DNA sequence: TGTGCCAGCAGCCAATACCAGGGTTACGGCGAGCAGTACTTC.

This clone was seen a single time. V is TRBV29-1 and J is TRBJ2-3; D unresolved. The CDR3 covers 11 residues. V was clipped by 8 bases and J by 4 bases, with 10 bases between them. Germline V gene lookup returns CDR1 SQVTM and CDR2 ANQGSEA. As DNA, the CDR3 is TGCAGCACCCGAGGCCCAGATACGCAGTATTTT. Translated, it gives CSTRGPDTQYF.

The rearrangement joins TRBV6-5 to TRBJ1-1; D is undetermined. Germline lookup yields CDR1 MNHEY and CDR2 SVGAGI. The V and J ends lost 6 bases and 0 bases respectively, with 11 bases between them. The length of the CDR3 is 14 residues. CDR3 protein: CASRGRELNTEAFF. The CDR3 DNA reads as TGTGCCAGCAGGGGAAGGGAGCTGAACACTGAAGCTTTCTTT.

J is TRBJ2-5 and V is TRBV15; 9 nucleotides match TRBD2. The DNA end favors TRBJ2-7, so the J call may be wrong. Germline values: CDR1 LNHNV, CDR2 YYDKDF (reference sequence). The CDR3 is made up of 18 amino acids. CDR3: CATSGPYHLAGVSYEQYF. The CDR3 bases are TGTGCCACCAGCGGACCCTACCACTTAGCGGGGGTCTCCTACGAGCAGTACTTC.

This clone has only a few counts. The V and J genes are TRBV29-1 and TRBJ2-5, with D possibly matching TRBD2 (7 bases). Germline loops: CDR1 SQVTM, CDR2 ANQGSEA. V was trimmed by 7 bases and J by 5 bases, leaving 14 bases between them. The CDR3 covers 12 residues. CDR3 DNA: TGCAGCGCTGGGGGGGCTTACGAGACCCAGTACTTC. This gives the protein CSAGGAYETQYF.

This clone was detected only once. The rearrangement joins TRBV28 to TRBJ2-1; 10 bases are shared with TRBD2. V dropped 5 bases and J dropped 7; count of bases not matched to a gene: 11. The CDR3 runs 16 residues. The V gene's germline CDR1 is MDHEN and CDR2 SYDVKM. CDR3 sequence: CASSPAGPSGRNEQFF. For the CDR3, the DNA is TGTGCCAGCAGTCCGGCGGGCCCTAGCGGGAGAAATGAGCAGTTCTTC.

For this clone: The identical CDR3 is also encoded by other nucleotide sequences in the sample. The V call is TRBV6-6, the J call TRBJ1-1; D not certain. Deletions cut 4 bases from V and 3 bases from J, with 3 bases between. CDR1 and CDR2 from the germline V gene are MNHNY and SVGAGI (reference sequence). There are 11 residues in the CDR3. CDR3: CASSSYTEAFF. CDR3 in DNA: TGTGCCAGCAGTTCTTACACTGAAGCTTTCTTT.

The V and J genes are TRBV27 and TRBJ2-1; tentative D call: TRBD1 (6 bases). Germline V gene lookup returns CDR1 MNHEY and CDR2 SMNVEV (reference sequence). The V end was cut by 2 bases, the J end by 10 bases, with 15 bases between. The CDR3 runs 14 residues. CDR3 protein: CASSLNTRGTEQFF. Here the CDR3 DNA reads TGTGCCAGCAGTTTAAATACAAGGGGGACCGAGCAGTTCTTC.

This clone was observed a handful of times. The V gene is TRBV18, the J gene TRBJ1-2, with TRBD1 matching over 7 bases. The CDR3 runs 13 residues. J gave up 9 bases and V 3 bases, and 7 bases lay outside the gene matches. Germline CDR1 reads KGHSH; CDR2 reads LQKENI. CDR3 protein: CASSPDRLRSYTF. The CDR3 DNA is TGTGCCAGCTCACCGGACAGGCTTCGTAGCTACACCTTC.

This chain joins TRBV5-4 and TRBJ1-1, with a tentative D call TRBD1 (6 bases). Between the trimmed V and J ends, which lost 0 bases and 4 bases, there was a span of 16 bases. The CDR3 loop spans 16 amino acids. Germline loops: CDR1 SGHNT, CDR2 YYREEE (reference sequence). CDR3: CASSLVGAGVGTEAFF. DNA for the CDR3: TGTGCCAGCAGCTTGGTTGGTGCAGGGGTTGGCACTGAAGCTTTCTTT.

The V and J genes are TRBV29-1 and TRBJ2-7; possible D gene TRBD1, 5 bases. The CDR3 runs 12 residues. V lost 4 bases to trimming and J lost 5 bases, with 12 bases between them. Per the germline V gene, CDR1 is SQVTM and CDR2 is ANQGSEA. CDR3 DNA sequence: TGCAGCGTTGCGCCCGCAGGGCACGAGCAGTACTTC. This encodes CSVAPAGHEQYF.

The rearrangement joins TRBV11-2 to TRBJ2-7; 12 bases align to TRBD1. J gave up 6 bases and V 5 bases, and 8 bases lay outside the gene matches. The CDR3 has 15 residues. CDR1 SGHAT and CDR2 FQNNGV come from the germline V gene. Here the CDR3 reads CASSHRDRGPPEQYF. For the CDR3, the DNA is TGTGCCAGCAGCCACCGGGACAGGGGGCCGCCCGAGCAGTACTTC.

The chain employs TRBV30 and TRBJ2-3; D is uncertain. With 0 bases removed from V and 4 bases from J, the gap between germline ends came to 8 bases. Germline V CDR1 and CDR2: GTSNPN, SVGIG (reference sequence). The CDR3 length is 13 residues. The chain's CDR3 is CAWSVSRADTQYF. CDR3 in DNA: TGTGCCTGGAGTGTGTCTAGAGCAGATACGCAGTATTTT.

CDR3 residues: CASSQEAGGLVETQYF. Here the CDR3 DNA reads TGCGCCAGCAGCCAAGAAGCGGGGGGGCTTGTTGAGACCCAGTACTTC. The genes are TRBV4-3 and TRBJ2-5; 10 nucleotides line up with TRBD2. Unmatched junction bases numbered 6, after V lost 0 bases and J lost 5 bases. Germline V lookup: CDR1 LGHNA, CDR2 YSLEER. The CDR3 has 16 amino acids.

This chain connects TRBV4-3 to TRBJ2-2; 12 positions agree with TRBD2. This CDR3 has 16 amino acids. CDR1 LGHNA and CDR2 YSLEER come from the germline V gene. V shed 1 base and J 7 bases; nucleotides not matched to a gene: 4. CDR3 in DNA: TGCGCCAGCAGCCAAGGACTAGCGGGAGCATACGGGGAGCTGTTTTTT. It specifies CASSQGLAGAYGELFF.

The V call is TRBV6-1, the J call TRBJ2-3, with TRBD2 matching over 12 bases. The V segment lost 4 bases and the J segment 3 bases; nucleotides outside the gene matches: 2. Germline V gene lookup returns CDR1 MNHNS and CDR2 SASEGT. The CDR3 is made up of 15 amino acids. This CDR3 reads CASSGGLAGTDTQYF. The CDR3 DNA sequence: TGTGCCAGCAGTGGAGGACTAGCGGGGACAGATACGCAGTATTTT.

The chain recombines TRBV5-6 with TRBJ2-5, with 7 nucleotides matching TRBD1. The J call is uncertain, as TRBJ2-7 better fits the DNA end. Germline V gene sequence: CDR1 SGHDT, CDR2 YYEEEE. This CDR3 is 14 amino acids long. The CDR3: CASSLQGSVYEQYF. The CDR3 DNA reads TGTGCCAGCAGCCTACAGGGGTCCGTGTACGAGCAGTACTTC.

The V and J genes are TRBV12-1 and TRBJ2-2; the table gives TRBD1 as D, unverified against the DNA. TRBV12-1 is an annotated pseudogene. The CDR3 consists of 14 residues. CDR3 sequence (DNA): TGTGCCAGCAGCCGACAGGGTGAGGACGGGGAGCTGTTTTTT. As protein: CASSRQGEDGELFF.

V and J are TRBV5-6 and TRBJ2-4, with TRBD1 matching over 7 bases. Looked up from germline, CDR1 is SGHDT and CDR2 is YYEEEE. This CDR3 spans 17 amino acids. Germline trimming cut 4 bases from V and 1 base from J; bases unmatched to any gene: 11. CDR3 in amino acids: CASSATGIDRAKNIQYF. The CDR3 nucleotides read TGTGCCAGCAGCGCGACAGGGATTGATCGGGCCAAAAACATTCAGTACTTC.

This clone turned up a few times. The genes are TRBV4-2 and TRBJ2-6; D gene unclear. Trimming left V 0 bases short and J 13 bases short, with 16 bases between. CDR3 length equals 15 residues. Germline assignment: CDR1 LGHNA and CDR2 YNFKEQ. CDR3 DNA sequence: TGTGCCAGCAGCCAAGAATCAGGCCCCCAGTGTGTCCTGACTTTC. As protein: CASSQESGPQCVLTF.

This clone was observed once. V usage is TRBV7-2 and J usage is TRBJ2-1, with D possibly TRBD1 on 5 matching bases. V was clipped by 2 bases and J by 8 bases, with 13 bases between them. Germline CDR1 is SGHTA and CDR2 is FQGNSA. This CDR3 is built from 14 residues. The CDR3 here is CASSLTRVHYEQFF. The CDR3 DNA reads as TGTGCCAGCAGCTTAACCAGGGTGCACTATGAGCAGTTCTTC.

V is TRBV9 and J is TRBJ2-7; 8 bases align to TRBD1. The CDR3 length is 14 residues. In germline, CDR1 is SGDLS, CDR2 YYNGEE. Losses at the gene ends were 3 bases for V and 3 bases for J; bases not matched to a gene: 5. The CDR3 DNA is TGTGCCAGCAGCGGACAGGGGAACGACTACGAGCAGTACTTC. This encodes CASSGQGNDYEQYF.

This clone was found a few times. The chain carries TRBV6-5 and TRBJ1-3, with TRBD1 matching 9 bases. This CDR3 spans 16 amino acids. Trimming removed 4 bases from V and 4 bases from J; junction bases left unmatched: 8. Germline-derived CDR1 and CDR2 are MNHEY and SVGAGI. The CDR3 loop reads CASSSVNDRGGNTIYF. The CDR3 coding sequence is TGTGCCAGCAGTTCTGTCAACGACAGGGGGGGAAACACCATATATTTT.

This rearrangement joins TRBV5-1 to TRBJ2-3, with a possible D match to TRBD2 (7 bases). This CDR3 spans 16 amino acids. CDR1 is SGHRS, CDR2 YFSETQ, per germline. V was pared by 4 bases and J by 3 bases, with 18 bases between. The CDR3 spells CASSPGLGRGTDTQYF. CDR3 DNA sequence: TGCGCCAGCAGCCCCGGACTAGGTAGGGGGACAGATACGCAGTATTTT.

The chain combines TRBV2 with TRBJ2-7; no clear D. V was shortened by 5 bases and J by 1 base, with 9 bases between the two germline ends. Germline V gene data show CDR1 as SNHLY and CDR2 as FYNNEI. The CDR3 is 13 residues long. CDR3: CASSPSSSYEQYF. In DNA, the CDR3 is TGTGCCAGCAGTCCTAGTTCATCCTACGAGCAGTACTTC. Looking up the rest from reference TRBV2 and TRBJ2-7 gives the full variable domain: EPEVTQTPSHQVTQMGQEVILRCVPISNHLYFYWYRQILGQKVEFLVSFYNNEISEKSEIFDDQFSVERPDGSNFTLKIRSTKLEDSAMYFCASSPSSSYEQYFGPGTRLTVT.

The chain couples TRBV9 to TRBJ1-1; D not resolved. Germline CDR1 and CDR2: SGDLS and YYNGEE. V was clipped by 0 bases and J by 5 bases, with 8 bases between them. The CDR3 contains 13 residues. The CDR3 here is CASSVGGITEAFF. The CDR3 nucleotides are TGTGCCAGCAGCGTAGGAGGGATTACTGAAGCTTTCTTT.

This clone was seen a few times. This chain uses TRBV7-9 with TRBJ2-6; D gene ambiguous. V dropped 4 bases and J dropped 0 bases, with 7 bases sitting between them. In germline, CDR1 is SEHNR, CDR2 FQNEAQ (reference sequence). There are 15 residues in the CDR3. CDR3 in DNA: TGTGCCAGCAGCTCCTATTCCTCTGGGGCCAACGTCCTGACTTTC. Translated, it gives CASSSYSSGANVLTF.